Listed below are T cell receptor beta chains from one sample, sequenced in a study of cytomegalovirus exposure and HLA in healthy donors. TCRdb's table, derived via immunoSEQ multiplex PCR, lists solely in-frame clones and lacks some. This sample's clone table lists fewer than 110,000 clones. Sequencing was carried out using PBMCs. The receptors shown here come from a man aged 35 to 55 in good health and CMV-seronegative. Both conserved end residues are part of each CDR3. The order of the fields is D gene, J gene, V gene, CDR3 protein, CDR3 DNA. D genes are given only for firm matches.

d_call: NA
j_call: TRBJ1-1
v_call: TRBV19
cdr3_aa: CASSIRRGARTEAFF
cdr3_nt: TGTGCCAGTAGTATCCGTCGGGGGGCTCGTACTGAAGCTTTCTTT

d_call: NA
j_call: TRBJ2-7
v_call: TRBV5-1
cdr3_aa: CASSEGEGYEQYF
cdr3_nt: TGCGCCAGCAGCGAGGGGGAAGGGTACGAGCAGTACTTC

d_call: NA
j_call: TRBJ1-4
v_call: TRBV10-3
cdr3_aa: CAIRDSTATNEKLFF
cdr3_nt: TGTGCCATCAGGGACAGTACAGCAACTAATGAAAAACTGTTTTTT

d_call: TRBD1
j_call: TRBJ1-5
v_call: TRBV6-5
cdr3_aa: CASSRQGLGQPQHF
cdr3_nt: TGTGCCAGCAGTCGACAGGGTCTCGGCCAGCCCCAGCATTTT

d_call: TRBD2
j_call: TRBJ2-7
v_call: TRBV9
cdr3_aa: CASSVGREGYEQYF
cdr3_nt: TGTGCCAGCAGCGTAGGTCGGGAGGGCTACGAGCAGTACTTC

d_call: TRBD2
j_call: TRBJ2-1
v_call: TRBV7-2
cdr3_aa: CASSLNSGIYNEQFF
cdr3_nt: TGTGCCAGCAGCTTAAATAGCGGGATCTACAATGAGCAGTTCTTC

d_call: NA
j_call: TRBJ1-4
v_call: TRBV11-2
cdr3_aa: CASSPGWATNEKLFF
cdr3_nt: TGTGCCAGCAGCCCCGGGTGGGCAACTAATGAAAAACTGTTTTTT

d_call: NA
j_call: TRBJ2-5
v_call: TRBV11-2
cdr3_aa: CASSFNTGETQYF
cdr3_nt: TGTGCCAGCAGCTTCAACACGGGAGAGACCCAGTACTTC

d_call: NA
j_call: TRBJ2-4
v_call: TRBV27
cdr3_aa: CASTGPSDRGIQYF
cdr3_nt: TGTGCCAGCACCGGACCCTCGGACAGAGGCATTCAGTACTTC

d_call: NA
j_call: TRBJ1-1
v_call: TRBV27
cdr3_aa: CASSPGMGTEAFF
cdr3_nt: TGTGCCAGCAGTCCGGGGATGGGCACTGAAGCTTTCTTT

d_call: TRBD1
j_call: TRBJ1-1
v_call: TRBV30
cdr3_aa: CAWREKAGTGGTEAFF
cdr3_nt: TGTGCCTGGAGGGAAAAGGCTGGGACAGGGGGCACTGAAGCTTTCTTT

d_call: TRBD1
j_call: TRBJ2-1
v_call: TRBV10-3
cdr3_aa: CASTGTGGFNEQFF
cdr3_nt: TGTGCCAGCACCGGGACAGGGGGCTTCAATGAGCAGTTCTTC

d_call: TRBD2
j_call: TRBJ2-2
v_call: TRBV9
cdr3_aa: CASSPRLAGGNGELFF
cdr3_nt: TGTGCCAGCAGCCCCCGCCTAGCGGGGGGGAACGGGGAGTTGTTTTTT

d_call: NA
j_call: TRBJ1-4
v_call: TRBV19
cdr3_aa: CASSNDRSRGEKLFF
cdr3_nt: TGTGCCAGCAGTAATGACAGGTCGAGGGGTGAAAAACTGTTTTTT

d_call: NA
j_call: TRBJ1-6
v_call: TRBV7-9
cdr3_aa: CASSLARDGNSPLHF
cdr3_nt: TGTGCCAGCAGCTTAGCGCGGGACGGAAATTCACCCCTCCACTTT

d_call: NA
j_call: TRBJ2-3
v_call: TRBV11-2
cdr3_aa: CASSFRDTQYF
cdr3_nt: TGTGCCAGCAGCTTCCGAGATACGCAGTATTTT

d_call: TRBD2
j_call: TRBJ2-3
v_call: TRBV9
cdr3_aa: CASSVATAGGTDTQYF
cdr3_nt: TGTGCCAGCAGCGTAGCTACAGCGGGGGGCACAGATACGCAGTATTTT

d_call: NA
j_call: TRBJ2-3
v_call: TRBV5-6
cdr3_aa: CASSFWGLRDTQYF
cdr3_nt: TGTGCCAGCAGCTTTTGGGGGCTTAGAGATACGCAGTATTTT